This entry is about one T cell receptor beta chain. Antigen specificity is unknown. This entry belongs to a study of radiation and T cells in renal cell carcinoma. Across the study: Nephrectomy followed 15 Gy stereotactic body radiation by 4 weeks.

The time point: blood 2 weeks post-SBRT. The treatment: 15 Gy SBRT to primary tumor, nephrectomy 4 weeks later. The tumor was a clear cell renal cell carcinoma. Only in-frame clones appear in the TCRdb table, and some are missing; sequencing was by immunoSEQ multiplex PCR. Of roughly 150,000 clones detected, 87% appear once; the ten largest clones hold 10% to 15%. Study-wide findings and caveats: In blood, top tumor clones expanded by 2 weeks, shrinking by 4.

CDR3 length: 13 residues. V lost 3 bases and J 6 bases, leaving 8 bases between the germline ends. Per germline, CDR1 SGHTA and CDR2 FQGNSA. The chain has TRBV7-2 and TRBJ2-2; a weak D match, TRBD2 (5 bases). Sequences were derived from blood, sampled from a patient whose treatment included radiotherapy and nephrectomy. The TCR comes from a woman between 50 and 59 years old with renal cell carcinoma. The CDR3 DNA follows: TGTGCCAGCAGCTTTAGCGTAGCCGGGGAGCTGTTTTTT. The encoded protein is CASSFSVAGELFF.